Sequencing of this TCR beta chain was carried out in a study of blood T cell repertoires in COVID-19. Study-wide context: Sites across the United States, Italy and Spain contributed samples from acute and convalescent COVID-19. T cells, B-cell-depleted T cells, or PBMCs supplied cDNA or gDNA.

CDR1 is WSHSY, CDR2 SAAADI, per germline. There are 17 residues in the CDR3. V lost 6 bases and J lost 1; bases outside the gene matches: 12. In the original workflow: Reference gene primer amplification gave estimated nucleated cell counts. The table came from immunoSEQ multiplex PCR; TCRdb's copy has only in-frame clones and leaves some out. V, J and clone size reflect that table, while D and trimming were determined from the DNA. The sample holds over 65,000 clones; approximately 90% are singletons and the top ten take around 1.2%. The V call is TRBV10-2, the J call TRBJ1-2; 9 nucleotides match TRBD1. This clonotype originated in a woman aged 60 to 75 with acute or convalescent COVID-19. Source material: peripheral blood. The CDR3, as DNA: TGCGCCAGCAGCCGGGGAACAGGGGGCGCGGGTAACTATGGCTACACCTTC. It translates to CASSRGTGGAGNYGYTF.